Listed below are T cell receptor beta chains from one sample, sequenced in a study of tumor and adjacent non-tumor tissue in lung cancer. TCRdb reprocessed the multiplex PCR reads with MiXCR, giving one entry per CDR3 protein. The sample yields some 99,000 distinct CDR3 sequences, 60% to 70% seen once. Sequencing was carried out using distant non-tumor lung tissue. The origin of the receptors is a man in his sixties with non-small cell lung cancer. CDR3s include the opening cysteine and the closing phenylalanine or tryptophan. A D gene is named only where the DNA matches it firmly. Expanded clones get a size class; other rows say once, few or many, or leave the size out.

clone_size: .
v_call: TRBV10-3
j_call: TRBJ2-7
d_call: .
cdr3_nt: TGTGACATCGGCTGGGACACCGCCTACGAGCAATACTTC
cdr3_aa: CDIGWDTAYEQYF

clone_size: .
v_call: TRBV28
j_call: TRBJ2-1
d_call: .
cdr3_nt: TGTGCCAGCAATGATACGAGAGGCTACAATGAGCAGTTCTTC
cdr3_aa: CASNDTRGYNEQFF

clone_size: .
v_call: TRBV29-1
j_call: TRBJ2-3
d_call: TRBD2
cdr3_nt: TGCATCGTTGAGGTAGTTAGCGGGAACACAGATACGCAGTATTTT
cdr3_aa: CIVEVVSGNTDTQYF

clone_size: .
v_call: TRBV6-5
j_call: TRBJ2-6
d_call: .
cdr3_nt: TGTGTCAGCCGATCTCGAGGAATCTATGGGGCCAACGTCCTGACTTTC
cdr3_aa: CVSRSRGIYGANVLTF

clone_size: .
v_call: TRBV5-1
j_call: TRBJ2-7
d_call: TRBD2
cdr3_nt: TGCGCCAGCAGCTTTACCGGGACTAGCAAACACGAGCAGTACTTC
cdr3_aa: CASSFTGTSKHEQYF

clone_size: .
v_call: TRBV4-1
j_call: TRBJ1-4
d_call: .
cdr3_nt: TGCGCCAGCAGCAATCAGGGATGGGCTAATGAAAAACTGTTTTTT
cdr3_aa: CASSNQGWANEKLFF

clone_size: many
v_call: TRBV12-3/TRBV12-4
j_call: TRBJ1-5
d_call: TRBD1
cdr3_nt: TGTGCCAGCAGTTTAGCTGGGACAGGCCTTAATCAGCCCCAGCATTTT
cdr3_aa: CASSLAGTGLNQPQHF

clone_size: many
v_call: TRBV5-1
j_call: TRBJ2-3
d_call: .
cdr3_nt: TGTGCCAGCAGCTTGGTGGGCAGGGGCACAGATACGCAGTATTTT
cdr3_aa: CASSLVGRGTDTQYF

clone_size: .
v_call: TRBV11-2
j_call: TRBJ2-3
d_call: TRBD2
cdr3_nt: TGCGCCAGCAGCGTATGGACTAGAGACTCTAGCACAGATACGCAGTATTTT
cdr3_aa: CASSVWTRDSSTDTQYF

clone_size: many
v_call: TRBV12-3/TRBV12-4
j_call: TRBJ2-7
d_call: .
cdr3_nt: TGTGCCAGCAGTTTAGCAGGGAGAGCCTACGAGCAGTACTTC
cdr3_aa: CASSLAGRAYEQYF

clone_size: .
v_call: TRBV29-1
j_call: TRBJ1-1
d_call: .
cdr3_nt: TGCAGCGTTGGCGGTCGGCCAGGTGAAGCTTTATTT
cdr3_aa: CSVGGRPGEALF

clone_size: .
v_call: TRBV11-3
j_call: TRBJ1-2
d_call: .
cdr3_nt: TGTGCCAGCACTTTAGCCAGGTTGGATAGCTACACCTTC
cdr3_aa: CASTLARLDSYTF